The clone carrying this T cell receptor (beta chain) is categorized as medium-sized. Its antigen is still unknown. Treatment specified: roughly ten-day PBMC culture with coronavirus spike peptide pools or control peptides (ViraFEST assay). Once peptide pools had expanded antigen-specific T cells, ViraFEST sequenced TCRs. After being plated at roughly 2.2 million per well, PBMCs were cultured with approximately 9.9 IU/ml IL-2 and around 9.7 ug/ml peptide pools. This sample stems from a study of vaccination and CD4 T cells after COVID-19. Deletions cut 8 bases from V and 7 bases from J, with 17 bases between. Per germline, CDR1 MNHNS and CDR2 SASEGT. This CDR3 has 13 residues. The Oncomine TCR Beta short-read assay sequenced DNA from cultured CD4+ T cells. Cultures of CD4+ T cells served as the source for extracting genomic DNA. Each CDR3 protein is one row after TCRdb ran MiXCR on the PCR reads. The sample carries under 15,000 distinct CDR3 sequences, roughly 53% recorded once.

The TCR originated in a human donor who had recovered from COVID-19. The chain couples TRBV6-1 to TRBJ1-1; unclear D gene. The sequencing input was CD4+ T cells from blood, cultured in vitro. The CDR3 DNA sequence: TGTGCCAGCTCTTCGGCAGATTATGATGAAGCTTTCTTT. Protein sequence: CASSSADYDEAFF.